A single sample gave rise to the 31 T cell receptor beta chains below, sequenced in a study of cytomegalovirus exposure and HLA in healthy donors. Amplification used 60 Vbeta primers and 13 Jbeta primers. The table came from immunoSEQ multiplex PCR; TCRdb's copy has only in-frame clones and leaves some out. The profile shows 150,000 to 200,000 clones, around three quarters of them singletons. Specimen: PBMCs. The origin of the receptors is a male donor in good health and CMV-seronegative.

This CDR3 is CASSSDWESYEQYF. For the CDR3, the DNA is TGTGCCAGCAGTTCGGACTGGGAATCCTACGAGCAGTACTTC. This chain links TRBV27 with TRBJ2-7; weak D call: TRBD2 (5 bases). CDR3 size: 14 residues. Per the germline V gene, CDR1 is MNHEY and CDR2 is SMNVEV (reference sequence). Trimming left V 4 bases short and J 1 base short, with 11 bases between.

In its sample, this clone was seen once. J is TRBJ2-5 and V is TRBV28; D ambiguous. CDR1 and CDR2 (germline): MDHEN, SYDVKM. Trimming removed 8 bases from V and 11 bases from J, with 21 bases in between. The CDR3 has 13 amino acids. The CDR3 nucleotides are TGTGCCAGCCAACAGCTTACTCCTACTGAGCAGTACTTC. This codes for CASQQLTPTEQYF.

CDR3 bases: TGTGCCAGCAGCTACCGGACAGGGCCCTCCTACGAGCAGTACTTC. This translates into CASSYRTGPSYEQYF. The genes are TRBV6-6 and TRBJ2-7; 8 bases are a match to TRBD1. V shed 6 bases, J shed 0 bases, and the junction held 7 bases outside the gene matches. The CDR3 has 15 amino acids. From germline, CDR1 is MNHNY and CDR2 SVGAGI (reference sequence).

The chain links TRBV5-1 to TRBJ2-1, with D possibly TRBD2 on 6 matching bases. Trimming removed 4 bases at V and 5 bases at J, with 19 bases between. In germline, CDR1 is SGHRS, CDR2 YFSETQ. The CDR3 loop spans 16 amino acids. CDR3 sequence: CASSRGGGITDNEQFF. CDR3 DNA: TGCGCCAGCAGCCGAGGAGGAGGGATTACAGACAATGAGCAGTTCTTC. Together with reference TRBV5-1 and TRBJ2-1, the CDR3 gives the full variable domain: KAGVTQTPRYLIKTRGQQVTLSCSPISGHRSVSWYQQTPGQGLQFLFEYFSETQRNKGNFPGRFSGRQFSNSRSEMNVSTLELGDSALYLCASSRGGGITDNEQFFGPGTRLTVL.

The chain employs TRBV6-5 and TRBJ2-1; 7 nucleotides match TRBD2. V was clipped by 6 bases and J by 2 bases; unmatched bases: 1. Germline V gene sequence: CDR1 MNHEY, CDR2 SVGAGI. The CDR3 is 13 residues long. The CDR3 coding sequence is TGTGCCAGCAGCGGGAGGACCTACAATGAGCAGTTCTTC. This encodes CASSGRTYNEQFF.

This chain connects TRBV20-1 to TRBJ2-3; D is possibly TRBD2 (5 bases). The CDR3 is 11 residues long. CDR1 and CDR2 (germline): DFQATT, SNEGSKA (reference sequence). V lost 5 bases and J 3 bases, leaving 6 bases between the germline ends. The DNA for the CDR3 is TGCAGTGCTCGGGGAACAGATACGCAGTATTTT. It translates to CSARGTDTQYF.

The chain joins TRBV29-1 to TRBJ1-1; the D gene is possibly TRBD1 (5 bases). Trimming shortened V by 4 bases and J by 4 bases, and 10 bases separated the two germline ends. The CDR3 loop spans 12 amino acids. The germline V gene has CDR1 SQVTM and CDR2 ANQGSEA. In nucleotides, the CDR3 is TGCAGCGTTGGAGAGGGGCGCACTGAAGCTTTCTTT. This encodes CSVGEGRTEAFF.

Concerning this clone: One end of the junction is discordant with germline, which a read error may explain. This sequence joins TRBV7-8 and TRBJ2-7; D perhaps matches TRBD2 (5 bases). This CDR3 spans 16 amino acids. The germline V gene has CDR1 SGHVS and CDR2 FQNEAQ. CDR3 protein: CTSSLGTSGNRYEQYF. CDR3 coding DNA: TGTACCAGCAGCTTAGGAACATCGGGGAACCGGTACGAGCAGTACTTC.

The table lists this clone with a few counts. This sequence joins TRBV6-1 and TRBJ2-7; TRBD1 aligns across 8 bases. Trimming cost V 2 bases and J 2 bases; bases outside gene matches: 11. The CDR3 consists of 17 residues. Germline V gene sequence: CDR1 MNHNS, CDR2 SASEGT. The CDR3 bases are TGTGCCAGCAGTGAACTGGGACAGGTACTGTCCCCCTACGAGCAGTACTTC. Protein product: CASSELGQVLSPYEQYF.

J is TRBJ2-5 and V is TRBV4-2; a possible D gene is TRBD1 (5 bases). Trimming pared 0 bases from V and 4 bases from J, leaving 15 bases between. Germline loops: CDR1 LGHNA, CDR2 YNFKEQ. This CDR3 comprises 16 residues. The CDR3 sequence: CASSQEGSMQGETQYF. Here the CDR3 DNA reads TGTGCCAGCAGCCAAGAGGGCTCGATGCAGGGAGAGACCCAGTACTTC.

This clone was detected only a few times. The rearrangement uses TRBV5-1 and TRBJ1-2; D call uncertain. The CDR3 extends over 17 amino acids. The V end was cut by 2 bases, the J end by 2 bases, with 19 bases between. CDR1 and CDR2 from the germline V gene are SGHRS and YFSETQ. The CDR3 DNA reads as TGCGCCAGCAGCTTTCGGGTTGGAGGAGTCACAAACTATGGCTACACCTTC. Translated: CASSFRVGGVTNYGYTF.

This chain uses TRBV7-8 with TRBJ1-1; the D is unclear. Deletions cut 2 bases from V and 10 bases from J, with 17 bases between. The germline V gene has CDR1 SGHVS and CDR2 FQNEAQ. The CDR3 loop spans 14 amino acids. CDR3 in amino acids: CASSLRSGPLGAFF. CDR3 nucleotide sequence: TGTGCCAGCAGCTTACGGTCGGGTCCCCTAGGAGCTTTCTTT. The complete variable domain, with remaining parts taken from reference TRBV7-8 and TRBJ1-1, reads GAGVSQSPRYKVAKRGQDVALRCDPISGHVSLFWYQQALGQGPEFLTYFQNEAQLDKSGLPSDRFFAERPEGSVSTLKIQRTQQEDSAVYLCASSLRSGPLGAFFGQGTRLTVV.

This clone was found a few times. V usage is TRBV10-3 and J usage is TRBJ1-5; no clear D gene. The V gene lost 3 bases and the J gene lost 3 bases, with 9 bases spanning the gap. Germline loops: CDR1 ENHRY, CDR2 SYGVKD. The CDR3 is 14 amino acids. In DNA, the CDR3 is TGTGCCATCAGTGACCAGACACCCAATCAGCCCCAGCATTTT. Protein: CAISDQTPNQPQHF.

This clone is a singleton in its sample. The chain joins TRBV23-1 to TRBJ1-2; D might be TRBD1 (6 bases). TRBV23-1 is filed as an ORF, its function uncertain. V lost 5 bases to trimming and J lost 4 bases, with 14 bases between them. The CDR3 runs 14 residues. CDR3 sequence (DNA): TGCGCCAGCAGTTTCCCGACAGGATTCTATGGCTACACCTTC. As protein: CASSFPTGFYGYTF.

The V call is TRBV18, the J call TRBJ1-1, with D maybe TRBD1 (6 bases). Per the germline V gene, CDR1 is KGHSH and CDR2 is LQKENI. The CDR3 extends over 15 amino acids. Trimming took off 3 bases at V and 8 bases at J, with 19 bases between the two ends. The CDR3 loop is CASSPFPTRGTEAFF. CDR3 sequence (DNA): TGTGCCAGCTCACCTTTCCCAACGCGGGGGACAGAAGCTTTCTTT.

This chain links TRBV27 with TRBJ2-2; the D gene is possibly TRBD2 (7 bases). Per the germline V gene, CDR1 is MNHEY and CDR2 is SMNVEV (reference sequence). The CDR3 has 20 amino acids. V was trimmed by 5 bases and J by 0 bases, leaving 25 bases between them. As DNA, the CDR3 is TGTGCCAGCAGTGCACTCGTAGGGAGGGGGGGAAAAGCGAACACCGGGGAGCTGTTTTTT. Translated: CASSALVGRGGKANTGELFF.

This CDR3 is CASSVAGVGIQYF. The CDR3 DNA reads as TGTGCCAGCAGTGTAGCCGGGGTCGGCATTCAGTACTTC. This rearrangement joins TRBV2 to TRBJ2-4; weak D call: TRBD2 (5 bases). Deletions cut 4 bases from V and 9 bases from J, with 13 bases between. CDR3 length: 13 amino acids. In germline, CDR1 is SNHLY, CDR2 FYNNEI.

V gene TRBV7-9 combines with J gene TRBJ1-1; 8 bases line up with TRBD1. Germline loops: CDR1 SEHNR, CDR2 FQNEAQ (reference sequence). This CDR3 is built from 14 residues. With V trimmed by 1 base and J by 3 bases, 1 base remained unmatched. The CDR3 DNA reads as TGTGCCAGCAGCTTAGGACAGGGGTACACTGAAGCTTTCTTT. Translated: CASSLGQGYTEAFF.

With regard to this clone: Other DNA sequences of this sample code for an identical CDR3. The chain employs TRBV6-5 and TRBJ2-1; maybe TRBD2 (5 bases). Trimming stripped 6 bases from V and 9 bases from J, with 15 bases between. This CDR3 has 13 amino acids. In germline, CDR1 is MNHEY, CDR2 SVGAGI. The CDR3 nucleotides read TGTGCCAGCAGCCCTAGCTTACGGGGTGAGCAGTTCTTC. This sequence encodes CASSPSLRGEQFF.

The chain links TRBV9 to TRBJ1-2, with 8 positions matching TRBD1. The CDR3 contains 14 residues. J was trimmed by 6 bases and V by 2 bases; bases with no gene match: 6. Germline lookup yields CDR1 SGDLS and CDR2 YYNGEE. The DNA for the CDR3 is TGTGCCAGCAGCGTGGCCACAGGGGGGAATGGCTACACCTTC. This codes for CASSVATGGNGYTF.

The gene calls are TRBV5-6 and TRBJ2-7; weak D call: TRBD1 (6 bases). Germline V gene lookup returns CDR1 SGHDT and CDR2 YYEEEE. V lost 3 bases, J lost 7 bases, and 17 bases lay in between. The CDR3 extends over 14 amino acids. This chain's CDR3 is CASSSLGQFGEQYF. The CDR3 coding sequence is TGTGCCAGCAGCTCCTTAGGACAGTTCGGGGAGCAGTACTTC.

The chain combines TRBV7-2 with TRBJ2-2, with TRBD2 matching over 11 bases. CDR1 and CDR2 (germline): SGHTA, FQGNSA. V lost 0 bases, J lost 2 bases, and 5 bases stayed unmatched. CDR3 size: 18 residues. The CDR3 DNA reads as TGTGCCAGCAGCTTAGCCCGGGGACTAGCGGTAAACACCGGGGAGCTGTTTTTT. It yields the protein CASSLARGLAVNTGELFF.

The rearrangement links TRBV9 to TRBJ2-5; 10 bases line up with TRBD1. The better agreement between TRBJ2-7 and the DNA end casts doubt on the J call. CDR3 length: 15 amino acids. Germline CDR1 and CDR2: SGDLS and YYNGEE. CDR3 DNA: TGTGCCAGCAGCGAAACCGGGACAGGGGTTAGCGAGCAGTACTTC. It is translated as CASSETGTGVSEQYF.

Comment on this clone: A junction end diverges from the germline sequence, so it may reflect a read error. The rearrangement joins TRBV29-1 to TRBJ2-5; TRBD1 matches 8 bases. The length of the CDR3 is 14 residues. Germline V gene sequence: CDR1 SQVTM, CDR2 ANQGSEA. The CDR3 here is CSIDRTGGQETQYF. The DNA for the CDR3 is TGCAGCATTGACCGCACAGGGGGACAAGAGACCCAGTACTTC.

This clone was seen a few times. This chain connects TRBV2 to TRBJ2-2; 7 positions match TRBD1. Germline V CDR1 and CDR2: SNHLY, FYNNEI. The CDR3 spans 16 residues. V gave up 0 bases and J gave up 4 bases; unmatched junction bases: 5. CDR3 in amino acids: CASSEAGQSSTGELFF. CDR3 DNA: TGTGCCAGCAGTGAAGCGGGACAGAGCAGCACCGGGGAGCTGTTTTTT.

V gene TRBV5-5 combines with J gene TRBJ1-6; a weak D match, TRBD1 (5 bases). Trimming pared 5 bases from V and 10 bases from J, leaving 10 bases between. Germline V gene data show CDR1 as SGHKS and CDR2 as YYEKEE (reference sequence). This CDR3 comprises 12 residues. For the CDR3, the DNA is TGTGCCAGCAGTTTCGGGGGATCACCCCTCCACTTT. The encoded protein is CASSFGGSPLHF.

In this sample, this clone turned up a few times. The chain links TRBV15 to TRBJ2-1; maybe TRBD2 (7 bases). Trimming shortened V by 5 bases and J by 6 bases, and 17 bases separated the two germline ends. In germline, CDR1 is LNHNV, CDR2 YYDKDF (reference sequence). This CDR3 has 15 amino acids. The CDR3 DNA reads as TGTGCCACCAGCGAGGGGGGGTACCAGGGCAATGAGCAGTTCTTC. Its translation: CATSEGGYQGNEQFF.

The rearrangement uses TRBV6-1 and TRBJ2-1, with TRBD1 as a possible D gene (6 bases). The CDR3 consists of 13 residues. Per germline, CDR1 MNHNS and CDR2 SASEGT. V shed 6 bases and J shed 5 bases, with 11 bases lying between them. In DNA, the CDR3 is TGTGCCAGCAGGCGGGCAGGGGACAATGAGCAGTTCTTC. This sequence encodes CASRRAGDNEQFF.

The chain joins TRBV5-1 to TRBJ1-1; tentatively, D is TRBD1 (5 bases). The CDR3 sequence is 15 residues long. Trimming took 0 bases from V and 5 from J, leaving 14 bases between them. Germline V gene data show CDR1 as SGHRS and CDR2 as YFSETQ. The CDR3 loop reads CASSLDGTGVTEAFF. The CDR3 DNA follows: TGCGCCAGCAGCTTGGATGGCACAGGAGTGACTGAAGCTTTCTTT. The variable domain in full, completed from reference TRBV5-1 and TRBJ1-1, reads KAGVTQTPRYLIKTRGQQVTLSCSPISGHRSVSWYQQTPGQGLQFLFEYFSETQRNKGNFPGRFSGRQFSNSRSEMNVSTLELGDSALYLCASSLDGTGVTEAFFGQGTRLTVV.

The V and J genes are TRBV6-6 and TRBJ1-6; 8 nucleotides align to TRBD1. CDR3 length: 14 amino acids. CDR1 and CDR2 (germline): MNHNY, SVGAGI (reference sequence). J was trimmed by 9 bases and V by 6 bases; bases with no gene match: 7. The chain's CDR3 is CASRQPGQASPLHF. The CDR3 DNA reads TGTGCCAGCAGACAACCGGGACAGGCTTCACCCCTCCACTTT.

V usage is TRBV6-1 and J usage is TRBJ1-2, with 10 positions matching TRBD1. The germline V gene encodes CDR1 MNHNS and CDR2 SASEGT. This CDR3 is 14 amino acids long. Trimming took 6 bases from V and 6 from J; bases not matched to a gene: 7. CDR3 region: CASSDTGTGDGYTF. In DNA form, the CDR3 reads TGTGCCAGCAGCGACACCGGGACAGGGGATGGCTACACCTTC.